The source of this T cell receptor (beta chain) is a study of regulatory T cells in long-lasting Graves disease. Libraries of TCR beta came from iRepertoire HTBI primers plus Arm-PCR of CDR3 regions. TCRdb re-derived calls from the multiplex PCR reads in MiXCR, one entry per CDR3 protein. The sample consists of almost 350,000 distinct CDR3 sequences, roughly a fifth of them appearing once. The time point was: persistent/refractory GD, antithyroid drugs over 5 years with positive TRAb. There was RNA extracted from PBMCs, and the TCR library was made from it. This clonotype was seen more than once but under ten times. CDR3 length: 15 amino acids. Germline CDR1 SEHNR, CDR2 FQNEAQ (reference sequence). V was pared by 4 bases and J by 5 bases, with 9 bases of the junction left unmatched.

This sample comprised peripheral blood mononuclear cells (PBMCs), obtained when the disease was refractory, from a patient treated with antithyroid drugs. The clonotype was recovered from a female donor with Graves disease. The chain uses TRBV7-9 and TRBJ2-5; 8 nucleotides agree with TRBD1. CDR3 amino acids: CASSSDRGSVETQYF. The CDR3 nucleotides read TGTGCCAGCAGCTCCGACAGGGGTTCGGTGGAGACCCAGTACTTC.